A selection of T cell receptor beta chains follows, all from one sample in a study of T cell repertoires in cytomegalovirus infection. TCRdb re-called the reads with MiXCR, one entry per CDR3 protein. Of roughly 720,000 distinct CDR3 sequences listed, 35% to 45% were seen once; the top ten hold around 2.8%. Sequenced input: PBMCs. These receptors all stem from a human donor in good health (CMV status not recorded). Some clones in this sample may be carry-over from other donors' samples. The CDR3 runs from the conserved cysteine through the conserved F or W. The D gene is left open where the match is weak. Rows may omit the clone size; those that give it use once, few, many or a size class.

size,D,J,V,DNA,CDR3
few,TRBD1,TRBJ2-7,TRBV6-5,TGTGCCAGCAGTTACAGAGGGGGCTTCTCCTACGAGCAGTACTTC,CASSYRGGFSYEQYF
once,TRBD1,TRBJ2-3,TRBV6-5,TGTGCCAGCGGTCGCACCAGGGGGGATACGCAGTATTTT,CASGRTRGDTQYF
many,TRBD1,TRBJ2-6,TRBV7-2,TGTGCCAGCAGCTGGGGTGGGGACAGGGGGCTCTCTGGGGCCAACGTCCTGACTTTC,CASSWGGDRGLSGANVLTF
few,TRBD1,TRBJ2-1,TRBV27,TGTGCCAGCAGTGCCGGGACAGGGTGGTATGAGCAGTTCTTC,CASSAGTGWYEQFF
.,TRBD1,TRBJ1-6,TRBV6-2/TRBV6-3,TGTGCCAGCAGTTCACAGGGGGCGATTGGGTCATCCCTCCACTTT,CASSSQGAIGSSLHF
few,.,TRBJ1-1,TRBV28,TGTGCCAGCAGTCAACAGGTCGGGGACACTGAAGCTTTCTTT,CASSQQVGDTEAFF
few,.,TRBJ2-1,TRBV7-2,TGTGCCAGCAGCACCTATGCGTACAATGAGCAGTTCTTC,CASSTYAYNEQFF
.,TRBD2,TRBJ2-1,TRBV9,TGTGCCAGCAGCGAGGGCGGGACTAGCTTTAACAATGAGCAGTTCTTC,CASSEGGTSFNNEQFF
once,.,TRBJ1-5,TRBV28,TGTGCCAGCAGAGTTTCGGGACGTTATCAGCCCCAGCATTTT,CASRVSGRYQPQHF
few,TRBD1,TRBJ2-5,TRBV7-9,TGTGCCAGCAGTGACCGGGACAGGGGGCGTCAAGAGACCCAGTACTTC,CASSDRDRGRQETQYF
.,.,TRBJ1-4,TRBV18,TGTGCCAGCTCACCCCGGGACGCGAAAAAACTGTTTTTT,CASSPRDAKKLFF
.,.,TRBJ2-1,TRBV7-9,TGTGCCAGCAGCGCCTTTGGGGGGCGGAGCTCCTACAATGAGCAGTTCTTC,CASSAFGGRSSYNEQFF
.,TRBD1,TRBJ1-2,TRBV5-6,TGTGCCAGCAGCCCCGACAGGGGGCCCAACTATGGCTACACCTTC,CASSPDRGPNYGYTF
few,TRBD1,TRBJ1-2,TRBV28,TGTGCCAGCAGTTTTGGCGGGACAGGGGGCCATGGCTACACCTTC,CASSFGGTGGHGYTF
.,.,TRBJ1-4,TRBV20-1,TGCAGTGCTGCCTTCGGGGGGAAACTGTTTTTT,CSAAFGGKLFF
.,TRBD2,TRBJ2-3,TRBV5-1,TGCGCCAGCAGCCAAACTAGCGGGGGGGCCGTCGCAGATACGCAGTATTTT,CASSQTSGGAVADTQYF
.,.,TRBJ1-1,TRBV12-3/TRBV12-4,TGTGCCAGCAGGAAACAGGGTGAAGCTTTCTTT,CASRKQGEAFF
.,.,TRBJ2-7,TRBV15,TGTGCCACCAGCAGAGATACGGGACGCTACGAGCAGTACTTC,CATSRDTGRYEQYF
.,.,TRBJ1-6,TRBV7-6,TGTGCCAGCAGCTTAGTGACTTTTGGTTCACCCCTCCACTTT,CASSLVTFGSPLHF
.,.,TRBJ2-1,TRBV11-3,TGTGCCAGCAGCTTAGATCCTGGGTCCAATGAGCAGTTCTTC,CASSLDPGSNEQFF
few,.,TRBJ2-7,TRBV24-1,TGTGCCACCAGTGATGGGAGGAGGGGGCGAATTAACGAGCAGTACTTC,CATSDGRRGRINEQYF
few,.,TRBJ1-3,TRBV7-2,TGTGCCAGCAGCAGAGCAGGGATTTCAGGAAACACCATATATTTT,CASSRAGISGNTIYF
.,TRBD2,TRBJ2-2,TRBV6-2/TRBV6-3,TGTGCCAGCACCCTCCGGACTAGCACCGGGGAGCTGTTTTTT,CASTLRTSTGELFF
many,TRBD2,TRBJ2-3,TRBV6-2/TRBV6-3,TGTGCCAGCAGCACTAGCGCAGATACGCAGTATTTT,CASSTSADTQYF
many,.,TRBJ2-3,TRBV7-2,TGTGCCAGCAGCTTATACGGGGGATCCGATACGCAGTATTTT,CASSLYGGSDTQYF
.,.,TRBJ2-2,TRBV19,TGTGCCAGTAGTATTGTCTATAGAACCGGGGAGCTTTTTTTT,CASSIVYRTGELFF
few,.,TRBJ1-2,TRBV10-3,TGTGCCATCAGTGAGTCGGGTGTTTCGAGGGGCCTGTATGGCTACACCTTC,CAISESGVSRGLYGYTF
.,.,TRBJ2-7,TRBV28,TGTGCCAGCAGAACGGACCCCTCCTACGAGCAGTACTTC,CASRTDPSYEQYF
once,.,TRBJ2-5,TRBV20-1,TGCAGTGCTAGTTGGGGGGACCAAGAGACCCAGTACTTC,CSASWGDQETQYF
.,TRBD1,TRBJ1-5,TRBV7-9,TGTGCCAGCAGCGGGGGACAGCTCAATCAGCCCCAGCATTTT,CASSGGQLNQPQHF
.,.,TRBJ1-4,TRBV5-1,TGCGCCAGCAGTACGACGGCAGGGGCAACTAATGAAAAACTGTTTTTT,CASSTTAGATNEKLFF
.,.,TRBJ2-1,TRBV12-3/TRBV12-4,TGTGCCAGCAGTCCCCGGGACATTAAGTTCCACAATGAGCAGTTCTTC,CASSPRDIKFHNEQFF
few,.,TRBJ2-1,TRBV12-3/TRBV12-4,TGTGCCAGCAGTTGGGCAGGGGCTCTTTACAATGAGCAGTTCTTC,CASSWAGALYNEQFF
.,.,TRBJ2-6,TRBV7-4,TGTGCCAGCAGCTTGAAGATAGGACAAGTCCGGTTC,CASSLKIGQVRF
.,.,TRBJ2-3,TRBV7-9,TGTGCCAGCAGCTTCCCGACTCGTAGCACAGATACGCAGTATTTT,CASSFPTRSTDTQYF
few,.,TRBJ2-3,TRBV7-6,TGTGCCAGCAGCTTAGGGACCCTTGATACGCAGTATTTT,CASSLGTLDTQYF
.,.,TRBJ2-3,TRBV5-4,TGTGCCAGCAGCTTTGAGGGGTCGCAGTATTTT,CASSFEGSQYF
few,.,TRBJ2-2,TRBV5-1,TGCGCCAGCAGCTTGCTTACTCCAGCGAACACCGGGGAGCTGTTTTTT,CASSLLTPANTGELFF
.,TRBD1,TRBJ1-1,TRBV3-1,TGTGCCAGCAGCCAAGACAACTACCGGGACAGGGGGACTGAAGCTTTCTTT,CASSQDNYRDRGTEAFF
.,.,TRBJ2-1,TRBV6-5,TGTGCCAGCAGTTTCACAGGGTTGAGGAATGAGCAGTTCTTC,CASSFTGLRNEQFF
few,.,TRBJ1-1,TRBV6-1,TGTGCCAGCAGGATCCTAAACACTGAAGCTTTCTTT,CASRILNTEAFF
.,TRBD1,TRBJ1-6,TRBV27,TGTGCCAGCAGTCTGAGATGGACAGGGGGCGCACTATCACCCCTCCACTTT,CASSLRWTGGALSPLHF
few,TRBD1,TRBJ2-7,TRBV7-6,TGTGCCAGCAGCCCTTGGACAGGGGCCTACGAGCAGTACTTC,CASSPWTGAYEQYF
.,.,TRBJ2-2,TRBV12-3/TRBV12-4,TGTGCCAGCAGACGACTAGTTATGGGGGAGCTGTTTTTT,CASRRLVMGELFF
.,.,TRBJ2-2,TRBV5-5,TGTGCCAGCGACTCCTCGGCAGGGATCACCGGGGAGCTGTTTTTT,CASDSSAGITGELFF
many,.,TRBJ1-1,TRBV7-2,TGTGCCAGCAGCTTCCGGAACGGTAATGAAGCTTTCTTT,CASSFRNGNEAFF
.,.,TRBJ2-7,TRBV6-1,TGTGCCAGCGGGTCATCAACCCTCCGATCCTACGAGCAGTACTTC,CASGSSTLRSYEQYF
few,.,TRBJ1-2,TRBV3-1,TGTGCCAGCAGGCTTGCGGGGACGGCGGATGGCTACACCTTC,CASRLAGTADGYTF
once,.,TRBJ1-5,TRBV29-1,TGCAGCGTTGTTTACAAACAGGGAAGCAATCAGCCCCAGCATTTT,CSVVYKQGSNQPQHF
.,.,TRBJ2-1,TRBV12-3/TRBV12-4,TGTGCCAGCAGTTTAGTTTCGGGTTTCTCCTACAATGAGCAGTTCTTC,CASSLVSGFSYNEQFF
few,TRBD1,TRBJ1-5,TRBV27,TGTGCCAGCAGAACGGACAGGGACAGGGGTGAGCCCCAGCATTTT,CASRTDRDRGEPQHF
many,.,TRBJ1-1,TRBV7-2,TGTGCCAGCAGCTTATACCGGGGGGCGGTTGAAGCTTTCTTT,CASSLYRGAVEAFF